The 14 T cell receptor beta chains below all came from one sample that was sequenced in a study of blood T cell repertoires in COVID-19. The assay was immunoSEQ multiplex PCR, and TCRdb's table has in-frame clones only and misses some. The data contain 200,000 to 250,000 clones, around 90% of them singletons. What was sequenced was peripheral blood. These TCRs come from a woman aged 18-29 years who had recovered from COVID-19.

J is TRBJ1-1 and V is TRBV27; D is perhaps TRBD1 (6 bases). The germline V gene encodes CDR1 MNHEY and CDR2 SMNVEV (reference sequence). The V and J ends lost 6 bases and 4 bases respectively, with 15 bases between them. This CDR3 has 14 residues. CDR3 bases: TGTGCCAGCAGGGACGTAGGACAGCTCACTGAAGCTTTCTTT. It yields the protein CASRDVGQLTEAFF.

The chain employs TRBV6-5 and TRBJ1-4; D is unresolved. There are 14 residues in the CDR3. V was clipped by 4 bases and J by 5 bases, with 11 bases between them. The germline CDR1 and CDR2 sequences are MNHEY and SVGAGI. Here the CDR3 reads CASSWRSGNEKLFF. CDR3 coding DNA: TGTGCCAGCAGTTGGAGGAGCGGCAATGAAAAACTGTTTTTT.

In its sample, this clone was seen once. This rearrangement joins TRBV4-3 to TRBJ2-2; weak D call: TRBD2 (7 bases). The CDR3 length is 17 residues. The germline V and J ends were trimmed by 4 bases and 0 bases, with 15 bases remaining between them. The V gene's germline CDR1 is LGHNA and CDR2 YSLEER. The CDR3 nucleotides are TGCGCCAGCAGCCTACGAGGGGGGGAAACGAACACCGGGGAGCTGTTTTTT. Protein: CASSLRGGETNTGELFF.

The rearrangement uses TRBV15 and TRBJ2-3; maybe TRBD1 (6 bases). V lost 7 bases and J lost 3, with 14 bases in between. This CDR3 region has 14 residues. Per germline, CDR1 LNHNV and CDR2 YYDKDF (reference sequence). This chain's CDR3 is CATINRERTDTQYF. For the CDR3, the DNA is TGTGCCACCATAAACAGGGAACGGACAGATACGCAGTATTTT.

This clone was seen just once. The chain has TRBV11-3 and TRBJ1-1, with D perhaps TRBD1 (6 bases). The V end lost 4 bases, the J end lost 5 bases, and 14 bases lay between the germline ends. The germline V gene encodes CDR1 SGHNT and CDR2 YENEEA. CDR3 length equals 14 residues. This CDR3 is CASSSTGRGTEAFF. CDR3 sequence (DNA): TGTGCCAGCAGCTCTACAGGGAGGGGGACTGAAGCTTTCTTT.

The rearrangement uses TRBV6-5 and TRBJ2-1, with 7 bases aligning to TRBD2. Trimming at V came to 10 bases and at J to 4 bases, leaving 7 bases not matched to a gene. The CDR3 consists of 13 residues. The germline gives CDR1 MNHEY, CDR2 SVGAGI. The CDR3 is CAIMNSGYNEQFF. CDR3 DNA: TGTGCCATCATGAATAGCGGGTACAATGAGCAGTTCTTC.

The CDR3 DNA reads TGTGCCAGCGCCCCGGAGACAGGGTTTAGGACCCAGTACTTC. This gives the protein CASAPETGFRTQYF. V usage is TRBV14 and J usage is TRBJ2-5; TRBD1 matches at 7 bases. After removal of 8 bases from V and 7 bases from J, the junction contained 13 bases not matched to a gene. Germline V gene lookup returns CDR1 SGHDN and CDR2 FVKESK. The CDR3 is 14 residues long. The full variable domain, completed using reference TRBV14 and TRBJ2-5, is EAGVTQFPSHSVIEKGQTVTLRCDPISGHDNLYWYRRVMGKEIKFLLHFVKESKQDESGMPNNRFLAERTGGTYSTLKVQPAELEDSGVYFCASAPETGFRTQYFGPGTRLLVL.

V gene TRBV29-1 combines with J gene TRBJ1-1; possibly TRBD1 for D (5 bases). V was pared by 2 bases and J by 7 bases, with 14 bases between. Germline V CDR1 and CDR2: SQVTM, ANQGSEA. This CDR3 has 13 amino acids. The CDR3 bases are TGCAGCGTTGAATTTACAGGAGCCTTTGAAGCTTTCTTT. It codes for CSVEFTGAFEAFF.

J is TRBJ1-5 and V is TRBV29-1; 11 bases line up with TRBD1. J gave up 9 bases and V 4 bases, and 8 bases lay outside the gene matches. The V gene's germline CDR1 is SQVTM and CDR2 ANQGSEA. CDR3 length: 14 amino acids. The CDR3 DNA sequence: TGCAGCGTTGCACCTGGGACAGGGGGGTTGCCCCAGCATTTT. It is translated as CSVAPGTGGLPQHF.

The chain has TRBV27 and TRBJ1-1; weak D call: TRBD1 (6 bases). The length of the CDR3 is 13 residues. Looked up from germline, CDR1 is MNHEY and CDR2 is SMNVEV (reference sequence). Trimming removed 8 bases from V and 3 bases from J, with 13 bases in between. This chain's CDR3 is CASQGYGDTEAFF. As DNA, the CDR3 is TGTGCCAGCCAGGGGTATGGGGACACTGAAGCTTTCTTT.

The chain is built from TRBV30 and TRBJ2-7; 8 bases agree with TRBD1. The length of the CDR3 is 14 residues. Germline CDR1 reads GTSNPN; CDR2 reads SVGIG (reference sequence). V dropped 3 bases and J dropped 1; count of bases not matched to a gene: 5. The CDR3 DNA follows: TGTGCCTGGAGGAGTCAGGGGGCTTCCTACGAGCAGTACTTC. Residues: CAWRSQGASYEQYF.

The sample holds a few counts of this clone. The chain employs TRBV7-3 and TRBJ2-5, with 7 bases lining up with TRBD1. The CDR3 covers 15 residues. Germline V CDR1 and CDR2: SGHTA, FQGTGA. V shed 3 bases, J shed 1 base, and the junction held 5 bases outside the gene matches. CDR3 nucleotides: TGTGCCAGCAGCTTGTGGGGACAGTCCCAAGAGACCCAGTACTTC. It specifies CASSLWGQSQETQYF.

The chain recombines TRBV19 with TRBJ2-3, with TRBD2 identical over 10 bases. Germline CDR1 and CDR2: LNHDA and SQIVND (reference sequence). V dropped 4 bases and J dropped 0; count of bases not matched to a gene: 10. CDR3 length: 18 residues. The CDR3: CASSNPPTSGASTDTQYF. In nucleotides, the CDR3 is TGTGCCAGTAGTAACCCCCCTACTAGCGGGGCCAGCACAGATACGCAGTATTTT.

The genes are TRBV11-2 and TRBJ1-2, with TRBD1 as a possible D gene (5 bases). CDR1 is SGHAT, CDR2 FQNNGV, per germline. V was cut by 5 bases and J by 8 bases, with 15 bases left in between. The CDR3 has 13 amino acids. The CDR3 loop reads CASSLAGGSGYTF. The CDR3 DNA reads TGTGCCAGCAGCCTAGCCGGGGGTAGCGGCTACACCTTC.